This T cell receptor (beta chain) was profiled in a study of blood T cells in healthy people across ages. Study outcomes and limitations: Unsorted PBMCs prevented conclusive naive versus antigen-experienced comparison.

Donors each provided ten milliliters of peripheral blood. The study isolated at least 7 million PBMCs from each sample. Together with a sample-barcoded 5' primer, a J-beta primer mix was included in a second PCR lasting roughly 7 to 11 cycles. The template-switch adaptor, which had 12 random nucleotides, put a tag on each cDNA molecule. TCRdb reprocessed the 5' RACE reads with MiXCR, giving one entry per CDR3 protein. This sample carries around 900,000 distinct CDR3 sequences, approximately 50% of them seen once, and the ten largest clones take around a fifth. The CDR3 has 13 residues. In germline, CDR1 is MNHEY, CDR2 SVGEGT. V dropped 8 bases and J dropped 7 bases, with 17 bases sitting between them. Details on this clonotype: Its antigen is not known.

The material sequenced was blood. This clonotype was obtained from a woman aged 60 to 75 in good health. The gene calls are TRBV6-2 or TRBV6-3 and TRBJ1-1; a possible D gene is TRBD1 (6 bases). The DNA of the CDR3 is TGTGCCAGCGTACCTCAGGGGCCGATTGAAGCTTTCTTT. Encoded protein: CASVPQGPIEAFF.